This T cell receptor beta chain emerged from a study of neoadjuvant nivolumab and ipilimumab in lung cancer. About the research overall: The combination arm added day-1 ipilimumab 1 mg/kg to nivolumab 3 mg/kg on days 1, 15, 29. Study results and caveats: Resected-tumor TCR richness correlated positively with pretherapy blood richness.

The table came from immunoSEQ multiplex PCR; TCRdb's copy has only in-frame clones and leaves some out. The table records approximately 29,000 clones, about nine tenths of them present only once. Comment on this clone: What it binds is not known.

V lost 5 bases and J lost 1; bases outside the gene matches: 4. Germline loops: CDR1 SGHNT, CDR2 YYREEE (reference sequence). This CDR3 comprises 15 residues. The chain uses TRBV5-4 and TRBJ2-1, with 9 bases fitting TRBD1. The sequence was obtained from an adult with non-small cell lung cancer. The starting material was peripheral blood, obtained after neoadjuvant nivolumab, alone or with ipilimumab, at or shortly before surgery. The CDR3 region is CASRSDRGSYNEQFF. The CDR3 nucleotides are TGTGCCAGCAGATCTGACAGGGGGTCCTACAATGAGCAGTTCTTC. Full variable domain (remainder filled in from reference TRBV5-4 and TRBJ2-1): ETGVTQSPTHLIKTRGQQVTLRCSSQSGHNTVSWYQQALGQGPQFIFQYYREEENGRGNFPPRFSGLQFPNYSSELNVNALELDDSALYLCASRSDRGSYNEQFFGPGTRLTVL.